The TCR beta chain under discussion was sequenced for a study of cytomegalovirus exposure and HLA in healthy donors (dated by TCRdb to between 2016 and 2019). About the full investigation: According to an earlier analysis of a few hundred of the donors, about 179 million T cells yielded approximately 120 million unique TCR beta sequences and approximately 280 Gb of sequence data. An early release covering about 600 HLA-typed donors comprised about 300 gigabases of sequencing data and some 79 million unique TCR sequences. Of the roughly 410 genotyped donors, roughly 76% were placed in the genetic ancestry cluster associated with self-reported Caucasian donors. The aim of the study was to test whether cataloging public T cell receptors could identify signatures of past pathogen exposure. The study profiled the T cell repertoires of around 700 subjects by immunosequencing and related them to cytomegalovirus serostatus. In addition to the first cohort of around 670 subjects, a separate validation cohort of around 110 different subjects was used. High-throughput TCR immunosequencing, statistical association of individual TCRs with disease status, and machine learning were combined to predict cytomegalovirus infection status. In a later analysis, previously published TCR beta repertoires from about 670 donors were re-analyzed and high-resolution HLA genotyping was added so that TCR occurrence patterns could be studied. The later analysis used no new phenotypic data to find candidate immune exposures, relying instead on TCR beta sequences and their occurrence across donors. An earlier analysis of roughly 600 of the donors used high-throughput TCR beta sequencing to judge whether each TCR beta V gene segment behaved as functional or pseudogenic. Donor age, sex, ethnicity and CMV serostatus were compiled together with the repertoire data. A later genetic analysis used genome-wide SNP genotypes for about 60% of the roughly 670 donors, treating that subset as a discovery cohort. All discovery cohort repertoires had been generated using a single sequencing platform. HLA typing included class I and class II loci at four-digit resolution. Typing coverage differed by locus: A, B, C, DRB1 and DQB1 were typed in roughly 629-630 donors, DQA1 in 522, DPA1 in around 600, and DPB1 in roughly 450. Roughly 5 DR-DQ haplotypes were handled as single units for association and clustering, since linkage in the cohort was strong. Among some 410 genotyped donors of the cohort, an average of roughly 230,000 unique TCR beta nucleotide sequences was sequenced per donor, of which about 19% were non-productive. Results and caveats for the whole study, not just this receptor: Several of the top co-occurrence clusters appeared to be linked to parvovirus B19, influenza, CMV and Epstein-Barr virus, according to a later analysis. A group of highly shared sequence variants was considered likely to be a technical artifact of the sequencing pipeline. A total of roughly 160 TCR beta chains were listed by the study as associated with cytomegalovirus. Linkage disequilibrium might explain the correlated functional status among segregating V segments, but an unknown experimental factor could not be ruled out. Some IMGT-functional V segments, including TRBV6-2 and TRBV6-3, could not be told apart with the 87-base-pair reads, so those segments were excluded. In a later analysis, HLA-associated TCR beta chains were found to be more clonally expanded and to have lower generation probabilities than equally common non-associated chains. Most CMV-associated TCR beta chains appeared to be HLA-restricted in a later analysis, and the HLA associations seemed to be driven largely by CMV exposure. Around 16 rarely observed V segments, including chromosome 9 orphons, were excluded from the earlier analysis of almost 600 of the donors because counts were too low. An association between a missense DCLRE1C variant and V-gene and J-gene trimming of TCR beta chains was found in a later genetic analysis and replicated in an independent cohort. Because HLA typing was missing for some donors at each locus, association tests included only the typed subset. Sequencing depth was assumed to be roughly uniform across donors in the presence/absence analyses, though that assumption may not hold. A further reported finding was that TCR beta sequences accurately predicted the HLA-A and HLA-B alleles for most subjects in the first cohort. In a later analysis, TCR association rates were found to vary across HLA loci, with the most associated TCRs seen for DRB1 alleles and the fewest for HLA-C alleles. The classifier was reported to diagnose cytomegalovirus status with high specificity and sensitivity in both the original cohort and the validation cohort. In a later genetic analysis, fewer N-insertions in productive TCRs were reported among donors in an Asian-associated ancestry cluster than the roughly 640-donor mean. Most TCR sequences were observed very rarely across donors, whereas some public TCRs were present in many individuals. Assigning TCR associations to individual alleles was difficult when HLA alleles, especially DR and DQ, strongly co-occurred. In a later analysis, 15,000 to 20,000 TCR beta sequences were associated with specific HLA alleles at a false discovery rate of 0.05. The only immune exposure information available for the cohort was CMV serostatus. The cohort was sequenced for TCR beta chains only, and without alpha or paired-chain data the features that could be detected were limited. In vitro tests confirmed that three of the cytomegalovirus-associated TCR beta chains recognize cytomegalovirus antigens. It was suggested by the authors that the approach could potentially be generalized to other disease states and immunological phenotypes. An earlier analysis of around 540 of the donors showed that most TCR beta V segments appeared in productive rearrangements either about 87% or about 30% of the time, which broadly matched IMGT annotations.

Library preparation used the immunoSEQ multiplex PCR assay. The multiplex PCR relied on a mix of 60 forward primers for TCR Vbeta segments and 13 reverse primers for TCR Jbeta segments. Amplification of the CDR3 region of rearranged TCR beta genes was performed with a multiplex PCR assay on genomic DNA. The amplified TCR beta libraries were sequenced on the Illumina HiSeq System as 87-base-pair reads. Regarding the original processing steps: A later analysis counted 65 million to 90 million unique TCR beta chains across the roughly 700 repertoires, and around 12 million of these chains were shared by at least two donors. To remove PCR and sequencing errors, raw reads were error-corrected and collapsed into unique sequences using a nearest-neighbor algorithm that merged closely related sequences. V, D and J gene segments were assigned by aligning CDR3 sequences to IMGT reference sequences. For a sequence to be retained, at least a six-nucleotide match to both a V gene segment and a J gene segment was required. A rearrangement was called productive if the CDR3 had no stop codons and remained in frame with V and J, and every other rearrangement was called non-productive. CDR3 was defined according to IMGT convention as the region running from the second conserved V-encoded cysteine to the conserved J-encoded phenylalanine. The earlier analysis of some 550 of the donors excluded any sequence lacking an unambiguous match to a single V gene segment. In an earlier analysis of 587 of the donors, V segments were called functional above 56.7% productive rearrangements and were called segregating when the between-donor standard deviation exceeded 5%. A statistical classification framework was built to diagnose cytomegalovirus status from the catalog of TCR beta chain sequences. V and J gene assignment, in a later analysis, came from comparing TCR nucleotide sequences with IMGT/GENE-DB human TR gene sequences. A later analysis assigned CDR3 sequences and most-parsimonious VDJ recombination scenarios with the TCRdist pipeline. In a later analysis, each TCR beta chain was defined by its CDR3 amino acid sequence together with its V-gene family, and reads without a unique V-gene family were excluded. A later analysis removed 592 highly shared, low-generation-probability nucleotide sequences to deal with suspected cross-contamination and a sequencing artifact. In a later analysis, a clonal expansion index was calculated for each public chain from normalized within-repertoire ranks of inferred template counts. Generation probabilities in a later analysis came from a VDJ recombination model fitted to out-of-frame rearrangements, and those results were checked against IGoR. In a later analysis, TCR-TCR, TCR-HLA and TCR-CMV co-occurrence was scored with hypergeometric tests, and a repertoire-size bias correction was applied to TCR pairs. A later analysis estimated false discovery rates by permuting HLA or CMV assignments 20 times. In a later analysis, co-occurring TCRs were grouped using DBSCAN, and TCRdist sequence similarity was added for clustering within HLA-allele-positive subsets. Repertoires with fewer than 30,000 or more than 120,000 public chains, plus five repertoires with anomalous nucleotide sharing, were excluded from co-occurrence clustering. Sourced from immuneACCESS, this table was stored by TCRdb with only in-frame sequences that have V and J called. A share of the clones is absent; for the studies checked, an unresolved V gene accounts for under half, and the remainder has no known explanation. V, J and clone size reflect that table, while D and trimming were determined from the DNA. Recorded for this sample are about 110,000 clones; about 79% of them occurred a single time. The ten largest make up 2.6% of the sample.

The cohort was made up of roughly 670 healthy bone marrow donors. All cohort members were sampled while nominally healthy, although unrecorded immune exposures were likely present. The donor tested CMV seropositive and was one of the 289 seropositive cohort members. A peripheral blood sample was collected from each donor, and TCR beta sequencing was performed on peripheral blood mononuclear cells. The Qiagen DNeasy Blood Extraction Kit was used to extract genomic DNA from the blood cell samples. The CDR3, from cysteine to phenylalanine, totals 15 residues. Of the read, only the CDR3 DNA is kept; its 45 bases are in frame from base 1. V loses 6 bases, J loses 5 bases, and the germline ends lie 19 bases apart. Reading the germline V gene (reference sequence) gives CDR1 MNHNY and CDR2 SVGAGI. As to this clone: The target of this receptor is not known. No much larger clonotype is one base removed from it; base qualities were not supplied.

Material for sequencing was PBMCs. The TCR originated in a middle-aged man in good health and CMV-seropositive. The chain is encoded by TRBV6-6 joined to TRBJ2-5; the D segment could be TRBD2, given 6 matching bases. The nucleotide sequence reads TGTGCCAGCAGCCCAAGGAGGGACCTCCGGGAGACCCAGTACTTC. Its product reads: CASSPRRDLRETQYF.